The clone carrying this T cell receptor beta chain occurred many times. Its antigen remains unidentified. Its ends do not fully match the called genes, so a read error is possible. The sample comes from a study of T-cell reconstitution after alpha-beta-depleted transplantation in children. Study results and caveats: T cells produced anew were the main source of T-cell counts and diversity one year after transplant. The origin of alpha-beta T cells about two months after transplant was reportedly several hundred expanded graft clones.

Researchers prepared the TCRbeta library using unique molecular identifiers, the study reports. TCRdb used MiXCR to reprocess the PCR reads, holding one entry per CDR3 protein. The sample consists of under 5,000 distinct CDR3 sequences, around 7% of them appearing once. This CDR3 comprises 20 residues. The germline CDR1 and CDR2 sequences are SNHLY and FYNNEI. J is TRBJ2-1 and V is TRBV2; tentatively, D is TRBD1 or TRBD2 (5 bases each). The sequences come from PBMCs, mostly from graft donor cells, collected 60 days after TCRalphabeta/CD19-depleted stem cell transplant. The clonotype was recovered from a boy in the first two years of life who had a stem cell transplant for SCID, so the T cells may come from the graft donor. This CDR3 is CASSVGRKFLQEVTYNERFF. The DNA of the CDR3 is TGTGCCAGCAGTGTCGGTAGGAAATTCCTACAGGAGGTAACCTACAATGAGCGGTTCTTC.